The rows below give T cell receptor beta chains drawn from one sample of a study of blood T cell repertoires in COVID-19. Method: immunoSEQ multiplex PCR; TCRdb's copy keeps in-frame clones and lacks some. The data show fewer than 350,000 clones, around 85% seen once. The sample was peripheral blood. Receptors originate from a woman aged 30 to 39 who had recovered from COVID-19. Both conserved end residues are part of each CDR3. D genes are given only for firm matches. Size tells how often a clone was seen (once, few, many) or the class of an expanded clone, and some rows leave it out.

TRBJ1-1 | TRBV13 | TRBD1 | 15 | NA | TGTGCCAGCAGCTTAGGCAGGACAGGGAACACTGAAGCTTTCTTT | CASSLGRTGNTEAFF
TRBJ2-3 | TRBV5-4 | NA | 15 | few | TGTGCCAGCAGCTCCCCCGGGACTTCCACAGATACGCAGTATTTT | CASSSPGTSTDTQYF
TRBJ2-3 | TRBV4-1 | TRBD2 | 16 | NA | TGCGCCAGCAGCGAACTAGCGGGGCGGGTCACAGATACGCAGTATTTT | CASSELAGRVTDTQYF
TRBJ2-6 | TRBV9 | NA | 15 | NA | TGTGCCAGCAGCGTAGAAGTACAGGGCGCCTCCGTCCTGACTTTC | CASSVEVQGASVLTF
TRBJ2-7 | TRBV9 | TRBD2 | 15 | NA | TGTGCCAGCAGCGTAGAGGCGGGAGGCGTCTACGAGCAGTACTTC | CASSVEAGGVYEQYF
TRBJ2-5 | TRBV5-8 | TRBD1 | 16 | NA | TGTGCCAGCAGCCCTGGGACAGAAAATAACCAAGAGACCCAGTACTTC | CASSPGTENNQETQYF
TRBJ2-7 | TRBV18 | NA | 14 | NA | TGTGCCAGCTCACCAGCTTCCGATAGCGACGAGCAGTACTTC | CASSPASDSDEQYF
TRBJ2-2 | TRBV12-5 | NA | 13 | NA | TGTGCTAGTGGTTTGGCTGAGGCCGGGGAGCTGTTTTTT | CASGLAEAGELFF
TRBJ1-2 | TRBV2 | NA | 13 | NA | TGTGCCACCCGACTTAGAGCTAACTATGGCTACACCTTC | CATRLRANYGYTF
TRBJ1-3 | TRBV5-1 | TRBD1 | 15 | once | TGCGCCAGCAGCTGGACAGGGTCCTCTGGAAACACCATATATTTT | CASSWTGSSGNTIYF
TRBJ2-7 | TRBV19 | TRBD1 | 14 | NA | TGTGCCAGTAGTATCGGGACAGACGGCGACGAGCAGTACTTC | CASSIGTDGDEQYF
TRBJ1-2 | TRBV3-1/TRBV3-2 | NA | 16 | NA | TGTGCCAGCAGCCAAGAGCGTGACCCGAGGGACTATGGCTACACCTTC | CASSQERDPRDYGYTF
TRBJ2-1 | TRBV19 | NA | 14 | NA | TGTGCCAGTAGTAAGCAGGGGGCGGGGGATGAGCAGTTCTTC | CASSKQGAGDEQFF
TRBJ1-6 | TRBV7-2 | NA | 16 | NA | TGTGCCAGCAGCTTAGGATCTGGTTACGGTAATTCACCCCTCCACTTT | CASSLGSGYGNSPLHF
TRBJ2-4 | TRBV5-4 | TRBD1 | 16 | few | TGTGCCAGCAGCTTAGGGACAGGGGGTCGGAAAAACATTCAGTACTTC | CASSLGTGGRKNIQYF
TRBJ2-7 | TRBV28 | NA | 12 | NA | TGTGCCAGCAAGGGGGACCTAGGAGAGCAGTACTTC | CASKGDLGEQYF
TRBJ2-3 | TRBV5-1 | NA | 12 | few | TGCGCCAGCAGCTCTCAGGGGGATACGCAGTATTTT | CASSSQGDTQYF
TRBJ1-1 | TRBV18 | NA | 13 | NA | TGTGCCAGCTCACCAACAGTCCCTTTATCCGCTTTCTTT | CASSPTVPLSAFF
TRBJ2-1 | TRBV4-3 | TRBD2 | 16 | once | TGCGCCAGCAGCCCGACCGGACTAGCGGGAGTCGATGAGCAGTTCTTC | CASSPTGLAGVDEQFF
TRBJ2-5 | TRBV2 | NA | 14 | NA | TGTGCCAGCAGTGAAGCTTCCCTCCAAGAGACCCAGTACTTC | CASSEASLQETQYF
TRBJ1-1 | TRBV4-1 | NA | 15 | NA | TGCGCCAGCAGCCACTCCCCATCAGGGTACACTGAAGCTTTCTTT | CASSHSPSGYTEAFF
TRBJ1-2 | TRBV2 | NA | 12 | NA | TGTGCCAGCACCAGTTATAACTATGGCTACACCTTC | CASTSYNYGYTF
TRBJ1-1 | TRBV6-2/TRBV6-3 | NA | 12 | NA | TGTGCCAGCAGTCGACAGAACACTGAAGCTTTCTTT | CASSRQNTEAFF
TRBJ2-1 | TRBV7-9 | NA | 16 | NA | TGTGCCAGCAGCTTAGTCGTCGGGAGCACCTACAATGAGCAGTTCTTC | CASSLVVGSTYNEQFF
TRBJ2-5 | TRBV28 | NA | 14 | NA | TGTGCCAGCGCGAGGGCGGGCGGGGAAGAGACCCAGTACTTC | CASARAGGEETQYF
TRBJ2-7 | TRBV6-5 | TRBD2 | 15 | NA | TGTGCCAGCAGTTACGCGGCGGGAGGGTCCTACGAGCAGTACTTC | CASSYAAGGSYEQYF
TRBJ2-5 | TRBV5-6 | NA | 15 | NA | TGTGCCAGCAGCTTGGCCCGGGATTTTAAAGAGACCCAGTACTTC | CASSLARDFKETQYF
TRBJ2-1 | TRBV5-1 | TRBD2 | 19 | NA | TGCGCCAGCAGCTTGGTCCTAGCGGGAGGACTAGGCTCCTACAATGAGCAGTTCTTC | CASSLVLAGGLGSYNEQFF
TRBJ1-4 | TRBV28 | NA | 12 | NA | TGTGCCAGCAGTTTCGAGGCTGAAAAACTGTTTTTT | CASSFEAEKLFF
TRBJ1-3 | TRBV19 | NA | 13 | NA | TGTGCCATCGGGAGAGGGGACGGAAACACCATATATTTT | CAIGRGDGNTIYF
TRBJ1-1 | TRBV28 | NA | 14 | NA | TGTGCCAGCAGTTTTGGGGGGGCGCAAACTGAAGCTTTCTTT | CASSFGGAQTEAFF
TRBJ2-1 | TRBV3-1/TRBV3-2 | TRBD2 | 15 | NA | TGTGCCAGCAGCCTCCGGACTAGCGGTGTAAATGAGCAGTTCTTC | CASSLRTSGVNEQFF
TRBJ1-2 | TRBV5-8 | NA | 13 | NA | TGTGCCAGCAGGCCGGGAGGGAACGGTGGCTACACCTTC | CASRPGGNGGYTF
TRBJ2-1 | TRBV27 | TRBD2 | 16 | NA | TGTGCCAGCAGGCCCCTCATAGCGGGGGGGCGGAATGAGCAGTTCTTC | CASRPLIAGGRNEQFF
TRBJ2-7 | TRBV23-1 | NA | 12 | NA | TGCGCCAGGGGGCCCTTCTCCTACGAGCAGTACTTC | CARGPFSYEQYF
TRBJ2-3 | TRBV19 | NA | 13 | NA | TGTGCCAGTAGTCCTCAGGGGGGAGATACGCAGTATTTT | CASSPQGGDTQYF
TRBJ2-2 | TRBV28 | TRBD1 | 17 | NA | TGTGCCAGCAGTTCCCTCCGACAGGGGGCGCAAACCGGGGAGCTGTTTTTT | CASSSLRQGAQTGELFF
TRBJ1-1 | TRBV5-1 | TRBD1 | 11 | few | TGCGCCAGCAGCTTGGAGGGGGCAGCTTTCTTT | CASSLEGAAFF
TRBJ1-2 | TRBV19 | TRBD1 | 17 | NA | TGTGCCAGTAGCACCGTTCGGACAGGGGGCGGAAACTATGGCTACACCTTC | CASSTVRTGGGNYGYTF
TRBJ1-6 | TRBV30 | NA | 16 | NA | TGTGCCTGGAGAACTGAGGGAGCGCAATATAATTCACCCCTCCACTTT | CAWRTEGAQYNSPLHF
TRBJ2-1 | TRBV24-1 | TRBD2 | 13 | NA | TGTGCCACCAGTGACCCCGGACTAGCGGAGCAGTTCTTC | CATSDPGLAEQFF
TRBJ2-5 | TRBV7-9 | TRBD2 | 18 | NA | TGTGCCAGCAGCCCCCGCGGGGCTAGCGGGGGGGCCCTAGAGACCCAGTACTTC | CASSPRGASGGALETQYF
TRBJ1-5 | TRBV19 | NA | 14 | once | TGTGCCAGTAGTGAGAACTATAGCAATCAGCCCCAGCATTTT | CASSENYSNQPQHF
TRBJ2-2 | TRBV7-8 | NA | 16 | NA | TGTGCCAGCAGCCAGCCCAGGGTCGCGAACACCGGGGAGCTGTTTTTT | CASSQPRVANTGELFF
TRBJ2-5 | TRBV27 | TRBD1 | 15 | few | TGTGCCAGCGGGAGGGGACAGGGGGACAGAGAGACCCAGTACTTC | CASGRGQGDRETQYF
TRBJ2-7 | TRBV28 | NA | 14 | NA | TGTGCCAGCAGTCGTGGGGACACAGCCTACGAGCAGTACTTC | CASSRGDTAYEQYF
TRBJ2-5 | TRBV23-1 | NA | 13 | NA | TGCGCCAGCAGTCACGGGTACCAAGAGACCCAGTACTTC | CASSHGYQETQYF
TRBJ2-7 | TRBV7-9 | NA | 15 | once | TGTGCCAGCAGCCCAATAGGGCTAGCGATCGACGAGCAGTACTTC | CASSPIGLAIDEQYF
TRBJ1-2 | TRBV6-1 | NA | 15 | NA | TGTGCCAGCAGTGACCAAAGTCAGGGCAACTATGGCTACACCTTC | CASSDQSQGNYGYTF
TRBJ2-3 | TRBV2 | TRBD1 | 14 | NA | TGTGCCAGCAGTGAGGACAGGGGCACAGATACGCAGTATTTT | CASSEDRGTDTQYF
TRBJ1-3 | TRBV5-6 | NA | 15 | NA | TGTGCCAGCAGCCTCCGGTGGGGGGGTGGAAACACCATATATTTT | CASSLRWGGGNTIYF
TRBJ2-2 | TRBV5-1 | NA | 16 | NA | TGCGCCAGCAGCTTGAACCGGGACTCGGCTAATAGCGAGCTGTTTTTT | CASSLNRDSANSELFF